The 27 T cell receptor delta chains listed next were all sequenced from one sample in a study of Vδ1+ human thymocytes. Study findings and constraints: Thymic TRG and TRD repertoires appeared highly polyclonal, with Gaussian CDR3 length distributions.

RNA was extracted from the cells and then reverse transcribed. Pooled V-gene forward primers with one constant-region reverse primer generated the CDR3 amplicons by multiplex PCR. TCRdb redid clone calling on the multiplex PCR reads using CATT. Of about 75,000 delta-chain clones in the sample, about 35% were seen once. Their target antigens are unknown. The sample consisted of Vdelta1+ gamma-delta thymocytes from the thymus. Indicated subset: FACS-sorted CD3+ TCRalphabeta- TCRVdelta1+ TCRVdelta2- thymocytes. These receptors were collected from a boy younger than two who had congenital heart surgery.

The chain employs TRDV1 and TRDJ1; 8 bases are a match to TRDD3. CDR1 is TSWWSYY, CDR2 QGS, per germline. The trim removed 5 bases at V and 3 bases at J, leaving 11 bases unmatched. The CDR3 totals 16 residues. CDR3 residues: CALGLYSGGFSDKLIF. The CDR3 DNA sequence: TGTGCTCTTGGGTTATACAGTGGGGGATTTTCCGATAAACTCATCTTT.

V and J are TRDV1 and TRDJ1, with D perhaps TRDD3 (5 bases). From germline, CDR1 is TSWWSYY and CDR2 QGS. V was clipped by 2 bases and J by 1 base, with 11 bases between them. This CDR3 has 15 residues. CDR3 in amino acids: CALGEIGEGTDKLIF. In nucleotides, the CDR3 is TGTGCTCTTGGGGAAATTGGGGAGGGCACCGATAAACTCATCTTT.

This clone was counted only a few times. V usage is TRDV1 and J usage is TRDJ1; 9 nucleotides line up with TRDD3. V lost 2 bases, J lost 1 base, and 17 bases stayed unmatched. Per the germline V gene, CDR1 is TSWWSYY and CDR2 is QGS. The CDR3 has 20 amino acids. The CDR3 region is CALGERWPPYWGTPTDKLIF. CDR3 in DNA: TGTGCTCTTGGGGAAAGGTGGCCCCCTTACTGGGGGACCCCCACCGATAAACTCATCTTT.

The chain links TRDV2 to TRDJ1, with D perhaps TRDD2 (9 bases). The V and J ends lost 7 bases and 0 bases respectively, with 47 bases between them. This CDR3 is built from 25 residues. Germline lookup yields CDR1 GEAIGNYY and CDR2 EKD. The CDR3 region is CACDTGGQTRLPTRGYPTYTDKLIF. In DNA form, the CDR3 reads TGTGCCTGCGATACTGGGGGCCAAACTCGCCTTCCTACCCGGGGATACCCAACGTACACCGATAAACTCATCTTT.

This clone has a handful of counts. J is TRDJ1 and V is TRDV1; 13 bases match TRDD3. Germline V gives CDR1 TSWWSYY, CDR2 QGS. The CDR3 covers 20 residues. V trimming: 3 bases; J trimming: 5 bases; junction bases outside the gene matches: 18. Written as DNA, the CDR3 is TGTGCTCTTGGGGACCCCCATTTATCGTACTGGGGGATACGTGAGGATAAACTCATCTTT. It translates to CALGDPHLSYWGIREDKLIF.

V usage is TRDV1 and J usage is TRDJ1; TRDD3 agrees at 10 bases. V gave up 2 bases and J gave up 3 bases; unmatched junction bases: 6. Germline V gene data show CDR1 as TSWWSYY and CDR2 as QGS. The CDR3 is 16 amino acids. This chain's CDR3 is CALGEFWGISSDKLIF. The DNA of the CDR3 is TGTGCTCTTGGGGAATTCTGGGGGATAAGTTCCGATAAACTCATCTTT.

V gene TRDV1 combines with J gene TRDJ1; D perhaps matches TRDD3 (6 bases). CDR1 TSWWSYY and CDR2 QGS come from the germline V gene. The CDR3 is made up of 25 amino acids. V was trimmed by 4 bases and J by 0 bases, leaving 42 bases between them. The CDR3 nucleotides read TGTGCTCTTGGGGTAGCCGGGGACCTACGTTCCCTACTGCGGGGGACAGATAGGTACACCGATAAACTCATCTTT. Protein product: CALGVAGDLRSLLRGTDRYTDKLIF.

With regard to this clone: This may stem from a read error, because a much larger clone lies one nucleotide away. The gene calls are TRDV2 and TRDJ1; 9 nucleotides align to TRDD3. The CDR3 is 18 residues long. Per germline, CDR1 GEAIGNYY and CDR2 EKD. The CDR3 nucleotides are TGTGCCTGTGCCACCACTGGGGGACCAATTCCTTACACCGATAAACTCATCTTT. Translation: CACATTGGPIPYTDKLIF.

This chain uses TRDV1 with TRDJ1; 13 bases are a match to TRDD3. The CDR3 consists of 25 residues. The V gene's germline CDR1 is TSWWSYY and CDR2 QGS. Trimming cost V 4 bases and J 0 bases; bases outside gene matches: 29. As DNA, the CDR3 is TGTGCTCTTGGGGCCCGGTTTCCTACCCCCTACTGGGGGATACGTTCCAAGAAAAACACCGATAAACTCATCTTT. Amino acid sequence: CALGARFPTPYWGIRSKKNTDKLIF.

This clone was picked up a small number of times. The V and J genes are TRDV1 and TRDJ1; a weak D match, TRDD3 (5 bases). From germline, CDR1 is TSWWSYY and CDR2 QGS. The CDR3 loop spans 21 amino acids. The V end was cut by 9 bases, the J end by 0 bases, with 35 bases between. The CDR3 sequence is CALTSEYSNGGYRAYTDKLIF. CDR3 bases: TGTGCTCTCACTTCTGAGTATTCCAACGGGGGGTATAGAGCGTACACCGATAAACTCATCTTT.

The chain recombines TRDV1 with TRDJ1; the D gene is possibly TRDD3 (6 bases). Trimming removed 3 bases at V and 0 bases at J, with 38 bases between. The germline V gene has CDR1 TSWWSYY and CDR2 QGS. This CDR3 region has 24 residues. The CDR3, as DNA: TGTGCTCTTGGGGACTCAAGGATCTGGGCCTCTCGGGACGTGGGGGCACTCAACACCGATAAACTCATCTTT. As protein: CALGDSRIWASRDVGALNTDKLIF.

This clone was seen more than once but under ten times. This chain joins TRDV1 and TRDJ1; D is perhaps TRDD2 or TRDD3 (9 bases each). Germline V gene lookup returns CDR1 TSWWSYY and CDR2 QGS. Trimming stripped 3 bases from V and 0 bases from J, with 29 bases between. The CDR3 totals 21 residues. CDR3 in DNA: TGTGCTCTTGGGGACCCCCTTCCTACTCTTACTGGGGGAAAGTACACCGATAAACTCATCTTT. The encoded protein is CALGDPLPTLTGGKYTDKLIF.

This clone turned up a few times. The chain couples TRDV1 to TRDJ1; tentatively, D is TRDD2 (5 bases). Trimming stripped 0 bases from V and 0 bases from J, with 23 bases between. The germline CDR1 and CDR2 sequences are TSWWSYY and QGS. CDR3 size: 20 residues. CDR3 residues: CALGELPTAFFPTYTDKLIF. CDR3 DNA: TGTGCTCTTGGGGAACTTCCGACGGCCTTCTTTCCAACGTACACCGATAAACTCATCTTT.

The chain combines TRDV1 with TRDJ1; TRDD3 aligns across 9 bases. The CDR3 sequence is 19 residues long. With V trimmed by 1 base and J by 0 bases, 12 bases remained unmatched. The germline V gene encodes CDR1 TSWWSYY and CDR2 QGS. The CDR3 loop is CALGERRRTSGGYTDKLIF. The DNA for the CDR3 is TGTGCTCTTGGGGAACGTAGGCGTACGTCTGGGGGATACACCGATAAACTCATCTTT.

V is TRDV1 and J is TRDJ1; TRDD3 matches at 10 bases. CDR1 and CDR2 from the germline V gene are TSWWSYY and QGS. The CDR3 covers 21 residues. V lost 0 bases and J lost 3; bases outside the gene matches: 19. The CDR3 DNA follows: TGTGCTCTTGGGGAACTTAGGGGTTGGGCTAGGACTGGGGGATTGGCCGATAAACTCATCTTT. This translates into CALGELRGWARTGGLADKLIF.

This clone has only a few counts. The chain couples TRDV1 to TRDJ1; no reliable D call. V shed 0 bases and J shed 2 bases, with 16 bases lying between them. The CDR3 covers 17 residues. Germline V gene lookup returns CDR1 TSWWSYY and CDR2 QGS. CDR3 residues: CALGELFGYHQTDKLIF. CDR3 sequence (DNA): TGTGCTCTTGGGGAACTTTTTGGGTACCACCAGACCGATAAACTCATCTTT.

The chain links TRDV1 to TRDJ1; 9 bases map to TRDD3. Unmatched junction bases numbered 16, after V lost 1 base and J lost 1 base. CDR1 is TSWWSYY and CDR2 is QGS in the germline V gene. This CDR3 is built from 20 residues. CDR3 region: CALGEHPNKTGGESTDKLIF. The CDR3 coding sequence is TGTGCTCTTGGGGAACATCCTAATAAAACTGGGGGAGAATCCACCGATAAACTCATCTTT.

The table lists this clone with a few counts. The chain is built from TRDV1 and TRDJ1, with 7 bases matching TRDD3. J was trimmed by 0 bases and V by 4 bases; bases with no gene match: 14. The CDR3 loop spans 18 amino acids. Looked up from germline, CDR1 is TSWWSYY and CDR2 is QGS. The DNA of the CDR3 is TGTGCTCTTGGGGGACTTTCCCCTGGGGGTCGGTACACCGATAAACTCATCTTT. Its translation is CALGGLSPGGRYTDKLIF.

The chain employs TRDV1 and TRDJ1, with D tentatively TRDD3 (6 bases). The CDR3 has 13 residues. Germline assignment: CDR1 TSWWSYY and CDR2 QGS. V was trimmed by 6 bases and J by 4 bases, leaving 12 bases between them. For the CDR3, the DNA is TGTGCTCTTGGCGCCCGGGGGGACGATAAACTCATCTTT. Translated, it gives CALGARGDDKLIF.

V usage is TRDV1 and J usage is TRDJ1; 8 bases line up with TRDD3. The germline gives CDR1 TSWWSYY, CDR2 QGS. The V and J ends lost 7 bases and 0 bases, in that order; junction bases with no gene match: 40. This CDR3 has 26 amino acids. Here the CDR3 DNA reads TGTGCTCTTGAGGCCCCCGGGGGACGCAACTGGGGGCTCCCCCATACGTTTTCATCGTACACCGATAAACTCATCTTT. As protein: CALEAPGGRNWGLPHTFSSYTDKLIF.

Points on this clone: Other DNA sequences in the sample encode the same CDR3. The chain uses TRDV1 and TRDJ1; TRDD3 might be the D (5 bases). CDR3 length: 15 amino acids. V lost 1 base to trimming and J lost 0 bases, with 9 bases between them. CDR1 is TSWWSYY and CDR2 is QGS in the germline V gene. CDR3 in amino acids: CALGERGEYTDKLIF. The CDR3 DNA follows: TGTGCTCTTGGGGAACGAGGGGAATACACCGATAAACTCATCTTT.

Details on this clone: This same CDR3 is encoded by further DNA sequences in the sample. The V and J genes are TRDV1 and TRDJ1; no reliable D call. V lost 4 bases to trimming and J lost 7 bases, with 22 bases between them. The germline gives CDR1 TSWWSYY, CDR2 QGS. The CDR3 extends over 16 amino acids. DNA of the CDR3: TGTGCTCTTGGGGTCACAAAGGCCGGGCGCAAGGGTAAACTCATCTTT. Protein sequence: CALGVTKAGRKGKLIF.

This clone was observed a few times. The chain recombines TRDV1 with TRDJ1; D is possibly TRDD2 (5 bases). Germline CDR1 TSWWSYY, CDR2 QGS. The CDR3 covers 20 residues. The V end lost 0 bases, the J end lost 1 base, and 24 bases lay between the germline ends. The CDR3 is CALGELDDLVEPTGTDKLIF. The CDR3 DNA sequence: TGTGCTCTTGGGGAACTAGACGACCTAGTAGAGCCTACCGGCACCGATAAACTCATCTTT.

There are a few counts of this clone. The rearrangement joins TRDV1 to TRDJ1; 7 bases are shared with TRDD3. Germline V CDR1 and CDR2: TSWWSYY, QGS. Unmatched junction bases numbered 18, after V lost 3 bases and J lost 2 bases. The CDR3 is 19 amino acids. The CDR3: CALGDPLSPTGERTDKLIF. The CDR3 DNA follows: TGTGCTCTTGGGGACCCTCTTTCCCCAACTGGGGAAAGGACCGATAAACTCATCTTT.

This clone was seen many times. The chain uses TRDV2 and TRDJ1, with 10 bases lining up with TRDD3. The CDR3 consists of 20 residues. Germline V gives CDR1 GEAIGNYY, CDR2 EKD. Trimming cost V 4 bases and J 1 base; bases outside gene matches: 20. The CDR3 is CACDCSDPSRGGYLTDKLIF. CDR3 coding DNA: TGTGCCTGTGATTGTTCCGATCCGAGTCGTGGGGGATACCTCACCGATAAACTCATCTTT.

The rearrangement links TRDV1 to TRDJ1; perhaps TRDD2 as D (5 bases). V was shortened by 1 base and J by 1 base, with 16 bases between the two germline ends. The CDR3 is 17 amino acids. CDR1 and CDR2 from the germline V gene are TSWWSYY and QGS. The DNA of the CDR3 is TGTGCTCTTGGGGAACGATGCCCCCCCCCTACCACCGATAAACTCATCTTT. Its translation: CALGERCPPPTTDKLIF.

This clone turned up a few times. This clone may be a read error of a much larger clone one base away. This chain joins TRDV2 and TRDJ1; tentative D call: TRDD3 (6 bases). V dropped 1 base and J dropped 0 bases, with 11 bases sitting between them. The CDR3 runs to 15 residues. Germline CDR1 and CDR2: GEAIGNYY and EKD. CDR3 nucleotide sequence: TGTGCCTGTGACACAAGCTGGGGCTACACCGATAAACTCATCTTT. It specifies CACDTSWGYTDKLIF.